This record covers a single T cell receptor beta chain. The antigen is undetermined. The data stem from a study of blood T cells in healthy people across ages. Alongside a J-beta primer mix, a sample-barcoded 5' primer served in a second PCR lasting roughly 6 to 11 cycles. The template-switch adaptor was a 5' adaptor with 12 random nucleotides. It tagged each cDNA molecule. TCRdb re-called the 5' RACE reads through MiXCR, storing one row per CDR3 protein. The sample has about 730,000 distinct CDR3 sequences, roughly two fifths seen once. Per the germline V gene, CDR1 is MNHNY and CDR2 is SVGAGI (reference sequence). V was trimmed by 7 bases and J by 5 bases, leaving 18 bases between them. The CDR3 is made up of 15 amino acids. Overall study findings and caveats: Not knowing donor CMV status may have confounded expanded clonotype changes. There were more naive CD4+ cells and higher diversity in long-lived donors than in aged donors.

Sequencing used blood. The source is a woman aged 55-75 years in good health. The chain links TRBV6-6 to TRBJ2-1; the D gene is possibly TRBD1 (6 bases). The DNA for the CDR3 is TGTGCCAGCAAACCCGTGGGACAAGGCAACAATGAGCAGTTCTTC. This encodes CASKPVGQGNNEQFF.